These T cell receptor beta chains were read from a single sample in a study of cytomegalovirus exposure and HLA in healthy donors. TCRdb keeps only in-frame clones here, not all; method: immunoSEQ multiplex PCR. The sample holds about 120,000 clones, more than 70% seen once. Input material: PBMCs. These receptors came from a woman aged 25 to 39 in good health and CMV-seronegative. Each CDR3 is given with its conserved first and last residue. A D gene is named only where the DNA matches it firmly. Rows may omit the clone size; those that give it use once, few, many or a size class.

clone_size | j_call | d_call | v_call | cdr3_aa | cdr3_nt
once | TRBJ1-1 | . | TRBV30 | CAWERGTEAFF | TGTGCCTGGGAAAGAGGCACTGAAGCTTTCTTT
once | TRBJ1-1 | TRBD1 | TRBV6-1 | CASSGTGTGTEAFF | TGTGCCAGCAGTGGGACAGGGACAGGGACTGAAGCTTTCTTT
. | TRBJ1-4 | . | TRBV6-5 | CASSYMGAGEKLFF | TGTGCCAGCAGTTACATGGGGGCAGGGGAAAAACTGTTTTTT
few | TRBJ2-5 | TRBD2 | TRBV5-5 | CASRPGLAGKETQYF | TGTGCCAGCAGACCGGGACTAGCGGGCAAAGAGACCCAGTACTTC
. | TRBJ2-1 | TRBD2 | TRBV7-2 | CASSFVAGGLSYNEQFF | TGTGCCAGCAGCTTCGTCGCGGGGGGGCTCTCCTACAATGAGCAGTTCTTC
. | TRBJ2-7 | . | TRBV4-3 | CASSQDLGHPLEQYF | TGCGCCAGCAGCCAAGATCTGGGACACCCCTTGGAGCAGTACTTC
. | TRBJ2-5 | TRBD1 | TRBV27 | CASSLGTARSEETQYF | TGTGCCAGCAGTTTAGGGACAGCCCGTAGTGAGGAGACCCAGTACTTC
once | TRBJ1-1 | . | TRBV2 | CASSDEVNTEAFF | TGTGCCAGCAGTGATGAGGTTAACACTGAAGCTTTCTTT
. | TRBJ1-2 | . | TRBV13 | CASSLVSGEGYTF | TGTGCCAGCAGCTTAGTGTCAGGGGAAGGCTACACCTTC
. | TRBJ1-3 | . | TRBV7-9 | CASSSYRERKNTIYF | TGTGCCAGCAGCAGTTACAGGGAACGAAAAAACACCATATATTTT
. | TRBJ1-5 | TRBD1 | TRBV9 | CASSVTGAGQPQHF | TGTGCCAGCAGCGTAACAGGGGCCGGTCAGCCCCAGCATTTT
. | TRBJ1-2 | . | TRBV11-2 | CASSPVVQGKSYTF | TGTGCCAGCAGCCCCGTGGTACAGGGCAAGAGCTACACCTTC
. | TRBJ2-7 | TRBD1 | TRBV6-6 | CASSYRDRGPYEQYF | TGTGCCAGCAGTTACCGGGACAGGGGGCCCTACGAGCAGTACTTC
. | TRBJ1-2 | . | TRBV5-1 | CASRKYRDHGYTF | TGCGCCAGCAGGAAGTACAGGGACCATGGCTACACCTTC
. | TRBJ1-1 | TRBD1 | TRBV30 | CAWSRDRTEAFF | TGTGCCTGGAGTCGGGACAGAACTGAAGCTTTCTTT
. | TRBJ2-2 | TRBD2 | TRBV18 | CASSSILAGDKNTGELFF | TGTGCCAGCTCATCCATTTTAGCGGGGGATAAGAACACCGGGGAGCTGTTTTTT
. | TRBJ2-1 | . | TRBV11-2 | CASSSLRDRSYNEQFF | TGTGCCAGCAGCTCACTCAGGGATCGCTCCTACAATGAGCAGTTCTTC
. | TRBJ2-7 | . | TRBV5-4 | CASSLPGLGLGEQYF | TGTGCCAGCAGCTTGCCGGGACTGGGTTTAGGGGAGCAGTACTTC
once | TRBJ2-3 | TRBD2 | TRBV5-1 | CASSLRSLTSGRADTQYF | TGCGCCAGCAGCCTGCGATCGCTGACTAGCGGGCGAGCGGATACGCAGTATTTT
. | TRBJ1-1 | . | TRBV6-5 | CASSYDTGNTEAFF | TGTGCCAGCAGTTATGATACGGGTAACACTGAAGCTTTCTTT
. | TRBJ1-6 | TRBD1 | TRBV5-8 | CASSLEGAGSYNSPLHF | TGTGCCAGCAGCTTGGAGGGGGCGGGCTCCTATAATTCACCCCTCCACTTT
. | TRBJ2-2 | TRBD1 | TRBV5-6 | CASSWGTGPRNTGELFF | TGTGCCAGCAGCTGGGGGACAGGGCCGCGGAACACCGGGGAGCTGTTTTTT
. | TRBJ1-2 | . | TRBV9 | CASSDLAGPLGYGYTF | TGTGCCAGCAGCGATTTGGCGGGCCCTCTTGGGTATGGCTACACCTTC
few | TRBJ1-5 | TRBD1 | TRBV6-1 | CASSEDRGQHSNQPQHF | TGTGCCAGCAGTGAAGATAGGGGGCAACATAGCAATCAGCCCCAGCATTTT
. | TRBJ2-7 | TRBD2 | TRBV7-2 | CASSLTSGGQYEQYF | TGTGCCAGCAGCTTAACTAGCGGGGGGCAGTACGAGCAGTACTTC
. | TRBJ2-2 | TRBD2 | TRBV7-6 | CASSLSGVTGELFF | TGTGCCAGCAGCTTGAGCGGGGTAACCGGGGAGCTGTTTTTT
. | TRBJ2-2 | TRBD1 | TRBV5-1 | CASSPGTGYTGELFF | TGCGCCAGCAGCCCCGGGACAGGGTACACCGGGGAGCTGTTTTTT
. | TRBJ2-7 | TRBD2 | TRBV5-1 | CASSPGREPYEQYF | TGCGCCAGCAGCCCGGGGAGGGAGCCCTACGAGCAGTACTTC
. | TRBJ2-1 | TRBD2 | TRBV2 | CASRGRVGSGTSYNEQFF | TGTGCCAGCAGGGGGCGGGTAGGTAGCGGGACCTCCTACAATGAGCAGTTCTTC
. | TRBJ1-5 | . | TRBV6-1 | CASSVDPRDQPQHF | TGTGCCAGCAGTGTTGACCCGCGGGATCAGCCCCAGCATTTT
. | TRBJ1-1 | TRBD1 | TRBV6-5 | CASSWDSMNTEAFF | TGTGCCAGCAGTTGGGACAGTATGAACACTGAAGCTTTCTTT
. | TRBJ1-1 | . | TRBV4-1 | CASSQDYTAKNTEAFF | TGCGCCAGCAGCCAAGATTACACAGCAAAGAACACTGAAGCTTTCTTT
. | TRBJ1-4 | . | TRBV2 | CASKNGATNEKLFF | TGTGCCAGCAAGAACGGAGCAACTAATGAAAAACTGTTTTTT
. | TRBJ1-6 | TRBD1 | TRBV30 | CAWSGTGDNSPLHF | TGTGCCTGGAGTGGGACAGGGGATAATTCACCCCTCCACTTT
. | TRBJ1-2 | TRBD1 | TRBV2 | CASRGDRGLRGYTF | TGTGCCAGCAGGGGAGACAGGGGGTTAAGGGGCTACACCTTC
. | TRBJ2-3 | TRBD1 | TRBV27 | CASRVDRGTDTQYF | TGTGCCAGCAGGGTGGACAGGGGCACAGATACGCAGTATTTT
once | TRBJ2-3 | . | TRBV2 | CASSAHTDTQYF | TGTGCCAGCAGTGCTCACACGGATACGCAGTATTTT
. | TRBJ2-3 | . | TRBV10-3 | CAISEAPSADTQYF | TGTGCCATCAGTGAGGCCCCGAGTGCAGATACGCAGTATTTT
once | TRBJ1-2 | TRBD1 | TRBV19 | CASTSQTGANYGYTF | TGTGCCAGCACTTCTCAGACAGGGGCAAACTATGGCTACACCTTC
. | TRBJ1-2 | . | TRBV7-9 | CASSLAGVWGYTF | TGTGCCAGCAGCTTAGCAGGGGTTTGGGGCTACACCTTC
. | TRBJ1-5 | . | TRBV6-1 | CASSQGGTNQPQHF | TGTGCCAGCAGTCAGGGAGGTACAAATCAGCCCCAGCATTTT
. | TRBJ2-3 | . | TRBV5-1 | CASSLGYPDTQYF | TGCGCCAGCAGCTTGGGCTATCCAGATACGCAGTATTTT
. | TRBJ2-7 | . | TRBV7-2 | CASSLDRVYEQYF | TGTGCCAGCAGCTTAGACAGGGTTTACGAGCAGTACTTC
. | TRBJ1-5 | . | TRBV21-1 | CASSKGQGYNQPQHF | TGTGCCAGCAGCAAAGGACAGGGGTACAATCAGCCCCAGCATTTT
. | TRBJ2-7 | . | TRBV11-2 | CASSPVGAWGEQYF | TGTGCCAGCAGCCCAGTTGGGGCTTGGGGCGAGCAGTACTTC
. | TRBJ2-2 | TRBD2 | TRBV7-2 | CASRFSGGNTGELFF | TGTGCCAGCAGATTTAGCGGGGGTAACACCGGGGAGCTGTTTTTT
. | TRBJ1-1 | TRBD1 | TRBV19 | CASSAWTGDTEAFF | TGTGCCAGTAGTGCCTGGACAGGGGACACTGAAGCTTTCTTT
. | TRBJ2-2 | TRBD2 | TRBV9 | CASSFQGLAGNTGELFF | TGTGCCAGCAGCTTTCAGGGACTAGCGGGGAACACCGGGGAGCTGTTTTTT
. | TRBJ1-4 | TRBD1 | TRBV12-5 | CASGRDRGNEKLFF | TGTGCTAGTGGTCGCGACAGGGGTAATGAAAAACTGTTTTTT
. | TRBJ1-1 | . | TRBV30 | CAWASRGGAEAFF | TGTGCCTGGGCCTCCCGGGGGGGGGCTGAAGCTTTCTTT
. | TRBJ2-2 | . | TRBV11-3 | CASSLGSLARGEGGELFF | TGTGCCAGCAGCTTAGGTTCACTAGCCCGCGGTGAGGGCGGGGAGCTGTTTTTT
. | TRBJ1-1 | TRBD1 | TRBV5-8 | CASSEGQLNTEAFF | TGTGCCAGCAGCGAGGGACAGTTGAACACTGAAGCTTTCTTT
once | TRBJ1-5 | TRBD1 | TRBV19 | CASSKGQGVGQPQHF | TGTGCCAGTAGTAAGGGACAGGGGGTAGGACAGCCCCAGCATTTT
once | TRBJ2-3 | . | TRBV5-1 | CASSLGPADTQYF | TGCGCCAGCAGCTTGGGTCCCGCAGATACGCAGTATTTT
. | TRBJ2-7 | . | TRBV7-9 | CASSGRGKQYSAKQYF | TGTGCCAGCAGCGGGAGGGGGAAACAGTATTCGGCGAAGCAGTACTTC
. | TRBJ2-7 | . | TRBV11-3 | CASSPAAPYEQYF | TGTGCCAGCAGCCCCGCGGCCCCCTACGAGCAGTACTTC
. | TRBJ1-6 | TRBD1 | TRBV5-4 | CASTLDRGQGSPLHF | TGTGCCAGCACCCTGGACAGGGGGCAGGGTTCACCCCTCCACTTT
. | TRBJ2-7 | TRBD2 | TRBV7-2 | CASSSLTSGVYEQYF | TGTGCCAGCAGCTCATTAACTAGCGGGGTCTACGAGCAGTACTTC
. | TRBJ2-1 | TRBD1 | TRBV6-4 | CASSAVPGQGGEQFF | TGTGCCAGCAGTGCCGTCCCGGGACAGGGAGGTGAGCAGTTCTTC
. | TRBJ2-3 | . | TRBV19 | CASSSRSPGDTQYF | TGTGCCAGTAGTTCTCGATCCCCGGGAGATACGCAGTATTTT